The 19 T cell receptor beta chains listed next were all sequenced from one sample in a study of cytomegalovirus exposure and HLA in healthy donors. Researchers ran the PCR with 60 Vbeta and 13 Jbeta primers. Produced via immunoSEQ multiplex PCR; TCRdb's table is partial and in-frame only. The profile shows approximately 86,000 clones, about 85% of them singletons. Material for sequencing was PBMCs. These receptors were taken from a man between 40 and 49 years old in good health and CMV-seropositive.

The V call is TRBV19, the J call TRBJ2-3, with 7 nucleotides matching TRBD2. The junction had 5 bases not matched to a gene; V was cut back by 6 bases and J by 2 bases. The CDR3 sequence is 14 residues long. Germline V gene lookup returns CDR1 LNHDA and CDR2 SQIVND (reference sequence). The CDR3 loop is CASRETSFTDTQYF. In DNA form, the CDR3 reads TGTGCCAGTAGAGAGACTAGCTTCACAGATACGCAGTATTTT.

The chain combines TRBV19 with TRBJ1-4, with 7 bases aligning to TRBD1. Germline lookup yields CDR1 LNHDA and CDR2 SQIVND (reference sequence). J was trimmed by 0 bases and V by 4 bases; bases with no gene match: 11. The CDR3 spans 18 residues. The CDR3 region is CASSSRQGSWTTNEKLFF. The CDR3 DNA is TGTGCCAGTAGTAGCCGACAGGGTAGCTGGACAACTAATGAAAAACTGTTTTTT.

The CDR3 spells CASSPLAGGEQFF. CDR3 coding DNA: TGTGCCAGCAGTCCACTAGCGGGGGGTGAGCAGTTCTTC. The chain joins TRBV27 to TRBJ2-1; 12 nucleotides agree with TRBD2. V lost 5 bases, J lost 9 bases, and 2 bases stayed unmatched. In germline, CDR1 is MNHEY, CDR2 SMNVEV (reference sequence). This CDR3 region has 13 residues.

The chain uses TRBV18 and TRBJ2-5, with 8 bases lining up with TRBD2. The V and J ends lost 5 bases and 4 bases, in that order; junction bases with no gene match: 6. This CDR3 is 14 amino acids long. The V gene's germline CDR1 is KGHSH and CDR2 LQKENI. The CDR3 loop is CASSSGTRTETQYF. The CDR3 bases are TGTGCCAGCTCAAGCGGGACTAGAACAGAGACCCAGTACTTC.

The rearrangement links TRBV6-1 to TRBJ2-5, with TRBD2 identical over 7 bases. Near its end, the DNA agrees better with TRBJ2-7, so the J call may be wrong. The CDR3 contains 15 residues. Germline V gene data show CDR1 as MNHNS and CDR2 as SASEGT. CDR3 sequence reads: CASSERASGAYEQYF. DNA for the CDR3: TGTGCCAGCAGTGAACGGGCTAGCGGCGCCTACGAGCAGTACTTC.

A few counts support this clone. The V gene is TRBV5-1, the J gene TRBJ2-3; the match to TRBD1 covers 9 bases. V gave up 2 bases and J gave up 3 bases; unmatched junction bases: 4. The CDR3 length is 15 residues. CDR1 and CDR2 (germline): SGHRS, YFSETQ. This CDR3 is CASSLWTGATDTQYF. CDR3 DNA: TGCGCCAGCAGCTTATGGACAGGGGCGACAGATACGCAGTATTTT.

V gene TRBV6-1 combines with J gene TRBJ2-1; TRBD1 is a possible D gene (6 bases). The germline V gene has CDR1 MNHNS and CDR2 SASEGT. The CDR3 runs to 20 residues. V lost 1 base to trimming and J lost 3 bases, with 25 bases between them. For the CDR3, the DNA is TGTGCCAGCAGTGAAGGTGGGGTTAGGTTGGAAAACAGGGTCTACAATGAGCAGTTCTTC. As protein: CASSEGGVRLENRVYNEQFF.

CDR3 amino acids: CASSPRPGNTIYF. CDR3 nucleotide sequence: TGTGCCAGCAGCCCGCGTCCTGGAAACACCATATATTTT. The gene calls are TRBV9 and TRBJ1-3; D not certain. CDR3 length: 13 amino acids. Trimming took 4 bases from V and 2 from J, leaving 7 bases between them. CDR1 and CDR2 from the germline V gene are SGDLS and YYNGEE.

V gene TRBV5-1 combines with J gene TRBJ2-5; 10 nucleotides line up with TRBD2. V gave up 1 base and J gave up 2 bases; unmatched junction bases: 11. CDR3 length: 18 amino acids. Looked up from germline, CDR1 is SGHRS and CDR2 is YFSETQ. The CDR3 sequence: CASSLYHSSGGAQETQYF. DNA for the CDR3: TGCGCCAGCAGCTTGTACCATTCTAGCGGGGGAGCTCAAGAGACCCAGTACTTC.

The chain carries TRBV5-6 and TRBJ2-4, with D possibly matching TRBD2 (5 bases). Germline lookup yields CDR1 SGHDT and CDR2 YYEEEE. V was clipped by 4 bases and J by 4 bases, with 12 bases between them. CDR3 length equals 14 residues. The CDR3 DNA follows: TGTGCCAGCAGCCCTTCGGGCGGGAAAAACATTCAGTACTTC. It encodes CASSPSGGKNIQYF.

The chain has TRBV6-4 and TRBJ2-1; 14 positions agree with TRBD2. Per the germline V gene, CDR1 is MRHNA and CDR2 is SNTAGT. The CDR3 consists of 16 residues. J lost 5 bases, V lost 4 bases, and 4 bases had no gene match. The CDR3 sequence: CASSVGTSGSNNEQFF. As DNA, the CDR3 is TGTGCCAGCAGTGTCGGGACTAGCGGGAGTAACAATGAGCAGTTCTTC.

This CDR3 reads CASSALAGSVKETQYF. In DNA form, the CDR3 reads TGTGCCAGCAGTGCATTGGCAGGGTCAGTAAAAGAGACCCAGTACTTC. The gene calls are TRBV6-1 and TRBJ2-5, with D maybe TRBD1 (5 bases). Germline V gene lookup returns CDR1 MNHNS and CDR2 SASEGT. Trimming shortened V by 4 bases and J by 3 bases, and 18 bases separated the two germline ends. The CDR3 has 16 residues.

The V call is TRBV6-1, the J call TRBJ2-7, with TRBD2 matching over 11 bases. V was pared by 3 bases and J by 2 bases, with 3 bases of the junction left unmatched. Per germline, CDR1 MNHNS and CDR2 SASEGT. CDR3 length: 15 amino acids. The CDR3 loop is CASSDRLAGPYEQYF. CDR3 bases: TGTGCCAGCAGTGATAGACTAGCGGGACCCTACGAGCAGTACTTC.

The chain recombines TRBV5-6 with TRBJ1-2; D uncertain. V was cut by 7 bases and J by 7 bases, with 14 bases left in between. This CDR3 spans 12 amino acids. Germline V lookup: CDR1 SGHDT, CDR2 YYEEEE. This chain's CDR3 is CASGRGRFGYTF. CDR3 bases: TGTGCCAGCGGACGGGGTCGGTTTGGCTACACCTTC.

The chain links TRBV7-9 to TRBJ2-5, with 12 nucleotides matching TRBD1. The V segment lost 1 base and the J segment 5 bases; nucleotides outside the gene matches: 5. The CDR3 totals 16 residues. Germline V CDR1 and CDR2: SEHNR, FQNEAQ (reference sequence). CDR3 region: CASSLGDRGLFETQYF. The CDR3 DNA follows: TGTGCCAGCAGCTTAGGGGACAGGGGGCTTTTTGAGACCCAGTACTTC.

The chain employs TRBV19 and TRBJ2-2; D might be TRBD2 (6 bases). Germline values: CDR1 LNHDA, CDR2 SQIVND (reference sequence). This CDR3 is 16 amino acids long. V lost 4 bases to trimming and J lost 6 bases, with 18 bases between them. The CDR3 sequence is CASSNPLAPGAGELFF. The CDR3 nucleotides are TGTGCCAGTAGTAACCCCCTAGCGCCCGGCGCCGGGGAGCTGTTTTTT.

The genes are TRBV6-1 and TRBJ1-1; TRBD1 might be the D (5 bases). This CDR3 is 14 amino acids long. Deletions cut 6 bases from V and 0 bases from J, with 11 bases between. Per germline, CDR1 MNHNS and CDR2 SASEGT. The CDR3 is CASRSDSMNTEAFF. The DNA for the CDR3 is TGTGCCAGCAGGTCCGACAGTATGAACACTGAAGCTTTCTTT.

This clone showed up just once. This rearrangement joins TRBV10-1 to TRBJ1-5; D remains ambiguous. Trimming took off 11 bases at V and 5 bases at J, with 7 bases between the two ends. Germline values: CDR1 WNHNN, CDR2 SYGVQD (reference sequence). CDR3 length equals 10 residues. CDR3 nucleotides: TGCGCCGGGCCTTATCAGCCCCAGCATTTT. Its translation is CAGPYQPQHF.

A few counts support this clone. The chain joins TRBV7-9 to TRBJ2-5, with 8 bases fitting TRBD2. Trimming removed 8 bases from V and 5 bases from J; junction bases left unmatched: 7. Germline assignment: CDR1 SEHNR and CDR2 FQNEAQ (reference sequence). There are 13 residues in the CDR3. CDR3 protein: CASSGGAVETQYF. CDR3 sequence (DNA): TGTGCCAGCTCCGGGGGGGCCGTCGAGACCCAGTACTTC.